These T cell receptor beta chains were read from a single sample in a study of CD8 T cell repertoires and HIV-1 epitope variants. The antigens these receptors bind are not known. Repertoires were generated with immunoSEQ multiplex PCR, while TCRdb's copy carries only in-frame clones and drops some. The sample lists approximately 4,900 clones; 55% to 80% were seen once. Sequenced input: cultured CD8+ T cells derived from PBMCs. These receptor sequences come from a male donor with HIV. The CDR3 runs from the conserved cysteine through the conserved F or W. The D gene is left open where the match is weak. A row's size may be missing; if present it is once, few, many or a size class.

v_gene	j_gene	abundance	d_gene	CDR3nt	CDR3aa
TRBV6-1	TRBJ2-1	NA	NA	TGTGCCAGCAGTGAAACAGGGTCCCACCATGAGCAGTTCTTC	CASSETGSHHEQFF
TRBV15	TRBJ1-1	few	TRBD1	TGTGCCACCAGCAGGTCCCGTGGGACAGATGAAGCTTTCTTT	CATSRSRGTDEAFF
TRBV11-2	TRBJ2-1	NA	NA	TGTGCCAGCAGCCCAACTTCAGAGTACAATGAGCAGTTCTTC	CASSPTSEYNEQFF
TRBV9	TRBJ1-2	large	NA	TGTGCCAGCAGCTTCGTAGGGTCTGGAGCTTATGGCTACACCTTC	CASSFVGSGAYGYTF
TRBV6-5	TRBJ2-1	few	NA	TGTGCCAGCAGCTATGGCCGCTACAATGAGCAGTTCTTC	CASSYGRYNEQFF
TRBV28	TRBJ2-2	NA	NA	TGTGCCAGCAGTTTTGGGACTCTCAGTGGGACCGGGGAGCTGTTTTTT	CASSFGTLSGTGELFF
TRBV9	TRBJ2-1	NA	TRBD1	TGTGCCAGCAGCGTAGCCTTGACAGGGGGCCTAAGTGAGCAGTTCTTC	CASSVALTGGLSEQFF
TRBV9	TRBJ1-4	NA	NA	TGTGCCTCCAGGGCAGGGGCGGGGGATAATGAAAAACTGTTTTTT	CASRAGAGDNEKLFF
TRBV6-5	TRBJ2-2	NA	TRBD1	TGTGCCAGCAGTTATCCCGGACAGGGCCACCGGGGAGCTGTTTTT	CASSYPGQGHRGAVF
TRBV28	TRBJ1-2	few	NA	TGTGCCAGCAGTCTGGACCCGACAGATTTTAACTATGGCTACACCTTC	CASSLDPTDFNYGYTF
TRBV5-1	TRBJ2-3	NA	NA	TGCGCCAGCAGCTTGCAGGGCCGAAGCACAGATACGCAGTATTTT	CASSLQGRSTDTQYF
TRBV5-4	TRBJ1-2	NA	NA	TGTGCCAGCAGCTTGGGGACCCGGGGCTACACCTTC	CASSLGTRGYTF
TRBV9	TRBJ2-4	NA	NA	TGTGCCAGCAGCGTTGTAAGTGGAGGCAAAAACATTCAGTACTTC	CASSVVSGGKNIQYF
TRBV27	TRBJ2-1	NA	TRBD1	TGTGCCAGCAGTTTACTTAATCGACAGGGTGGCAATGAGCAGTTCTTC	CASSLLNRQGGNEQFF
TRBV28	TRBJ2-5	medium-sized	NA	TGTGCCAGCAGTTCACCCCTGGGGGGAGAGACCCAGTACTTC	CASSSPLGGETQYF
TRBV13	TRBJ2-1	NA	TRBD2	TGTGCCAGCAGCGGACTAGTGGCCGCCAATGAGCAGTTCTTC	CASSGLVAANEQFF
TRBV7-9	TRBJ1-2	NA	TRBD1	TGTGCCAGCAGTCGACAGGGGGTCGTCTATGGCTACACCTTC	CASSRQGVVYGYTF
TRBV6-5	TRBJ2-1	NA	NA	TGTGCCAGCAGTTCGGACAGTCAGTACAATGAGCAGTTCTTC	CASSSDSQYNEQFF
TRBV5-5	TRBJ2-1	NA	TRBD2	TGTGCCAGCAGCGTAGCGGGAGGCCCCCCCTACAATGAGCAGTTCTTC	CASSVAGGPPYNEQFF
TRBV19	TRBJ2-7	once	NA	TGTGCCAGTAGTATAGAGGCCAGGGAACCTTACGAGCAGTACTTC	CASSIEAREPYEQYF
TRBV28	TRBJ2-7	NA	TRBD1	TGTGCCAGCAGTCCAACCGGGACAGAGGCCTACGAGCAGTACTTC	CASSPTGTEAYEQYF
TRBV5-4	TRBJ2-5	NA	TRBD2	TGTGCCAGCAGCCAGCCCGGGACTACCAATGGAGAGACCCAGTACTTC	CASSQPGTTNGETQYF
TRBV9	TRBJ2-6	NA	TRBD2	TGTGCCAGCACCCGTAGCCCTAGCGGGGGGTTGTCTGGGGCCAACGTCCTGACTTTC	CASTRSPSGGLSGANVLTF
TRBV14	TRBJ2-1	NA	NA	TGTGCCAGCAGCCAAGTAAGGCTAAATGAGCAGTTCTTC	CASSQVRLNEQFF
TRBV27	TRBJ1-4	NA	NA	TGTGCCAGCAGTTTATCGATAAGCCCGGACAGACTGTTTTTT	CASSLSISPDRLFF
TRBV28	TRBJ2-7	NA	NA	TGTGCCAGCAGTTTCGCTGGGTCGGGATCTATAACCTACGAGCAGTACTTC	CASSFAGSGSITYEQYF
TRBV6-6	TRBJ1-1	NA	NA	TGTGCCAGCAGTCTCAGGGCGAACACTGAAGCTTTCTTT	CASSLRANTEAFF
TRBV19	TRBJ1-1	once	TRBD1	TGTGCCAGTAGTCCACGGACAGGGGGCGAGAACACTGAAGCTTTCTTT	CASSPRTGGENTEAFF
TRBV7-3	TRBJ1-1	NA	TRBD1	TGTGCCAGCCGGGTGACAGGGGTGACGTCCAACACTGAAGCTTTCTTT	CASRVTGVTSNTEAFF
TRBV5-6	TRBJ1-2	NA	NA	TGTGCCAGCAGCGCGGGTACTTATGGCTACACCTTC	CASSAGTYGYTF
TRBV5-1	TRBJ2-1	NA	NA	TGCGCCAGCAGCTTGGCCTCCCCCGTCCGTGGCGATGAGCAGTTCTTC	CASSLASPVRGDEQFF
TRBV19	TRBJ2-1	NA	TRBD2	TGTGCCAGTAGTTCGTCCGGGACTAGCACGGACAATGAGCAGTTCTTC	CASSSSGTSTDNEQFF
TRBV19	TRBJ1-2	NA	NA	TGTGCCAGTAGTATAGCGGAGGGCGCCAGAATGGGTGGCTACACCTTC	CASSIAEGARMGGYTF
TRBV7-9	TRBJ2-7	NA	TRBD1	TGTGCCAGCAGCCTTTATCGTCGGGACAGCTACGAGCAGTACTTC	CASSLYRRDSYEQYF
TRBV6-5	TRBJ1-6	NA	NA	TGTGCCAGCAGGGTCCGTGGGGCTGACGATTCACCCCTCCACTTT	CASRVRGADDSPLHF
TRBV7-9	TRBJ2-5	NA	NA	TGTGCCAGCAGCCAACCCGGACTGGAAAAAGAGACCCAGTACTTC	CASSQPGLEKETQYF
TRBV11-2	TRBJ1-2	few	NA	TGTGCCAGCGGCAGGGACGACTATGGCTACACCTTC	CASGRDDYGYTF
TRBV11-2	TRBJ1-1	few	NA	TGTGCCAGCAGCTTATGGAACACTGAAGCTTTCTTT	CASSLWNTEAFF
TRBV14	TRBJ2-5	NA	NA	TGTGCCAGCAGCTCTCGCCGGGGGAAGAGAGAGACCCAGTACTTC	CASSSRRGKRETQYF
TRBV27	TRBJ2-7	NA	TRBD2	TGTGCCAGCAGTACGGCGGGGGGAGGGGAAGAGCAGTACTTC	CASSTAGGGEEQYF
TRBV4-2	TRBJ2-7	NA	NA	TGTGCCAGCAGCCAAGACGACGAGCAGTACTTC	CASSQDDEQYF
TRBV6-6	TRBJ2-4	NA	NA	TGTGCCAGCAGTTCGGAACTAGCCAAAAACATTCAGTACTTC	CASSSELAKNIQYF